A selection of T cell receptor beta chains follows, all from one sample in a study of OX40 agonist ivuxolimab in advanced cancers. Here immunoSEQ multiplex PCR was the method, and the copy in TCRdb shows in-frame clones only, minus some. The sample yields over 35,000 clones, 75% to 90% seen once. The sample consisted of CD4+ or CD8+ T cells sorted from blood, taken in a trial of the OX40 agonist ivuxolimab. The receptors derive from an adult with an advanced solid tumor such as melanoma, head and neck, liver or kidney cancer. Both conserved end residues are part of each CDR3. The D gene is left open where the match is weak. The size entry is marked missing in some rows and otherwise reads once, few, many or a size class.

j_call v_call d_call clone_size cdr3_nt cdr3_aa
TRBJ2-3 TRBV30 . . TGTGCCTGGACCCCATCGCCGGCAGATACGCAGTATTTT CAWTPSPADTQYF
TRBJ2-2 TRBV27 . . TGTGCCAGCAGTTTTAAGACAGACAACACCGGGGAGCTGTTTTTT CASSFKTDNTGELFF
TRBJ2-3 TRBV9 . . TGTGCCAGCAGCGTAGATGCGGGCACAGATACGCAGTATTTT CASSVDAGTDTQYF
TRBJ1-4 TRBV4-1 TRBD1 few TGCGCCAGCAGCCAGACCGGGACAGTAAATGAAAAACTGTTTTTT CASSQTGTVNEKLFF
TRBJ2-1 TRBV11-1 . once TGTGCCAGCAGCAGACACAATGAGCAGTTCTTC CASSRHNEQFF
TRBJ1-1 TRBV29-1 TRBD1 . TGCAGCGCAACCGGACAGGGAATGACTGAAGCTTTCTTT CSATGQGMTEAFF
TRBJ2-3 TRBV7-2 . . TGTGCCAGCAGCTTATTCGAGCGGGATACGCAGTATTTT CASSLFERDTQYF
TRBJ2-1 TRBV4-1 . . TGCGCCAGCAGTCAAGAGGAGGCTAGCAGGCAGTTCTTC CASSQEEASRQFF
TRBJ1-5 TRBV28 . . TGTGCCAGCAGTTTGGGGGGCTGGGGCAATCAGCCCCAGCATTTT CASSLGGWGNQPQHF
TRBJ1-2 TRBV13 . . TGTGCCAGCAGCTTAGGTCCCCAAAGGAGCTATGGCTACACCTTC CASSLGPQRSYGYTF
TRBJ2-3 TRBV11-1 TRBD2 . TGTGCCAGCAGCTTAACTCTGCGGGGGGCGAAAACAGATACGCAGTATTTT CASSLTLRGAKTDTQYF
TRBJ1-6 TRBV6-6 TRBD1 . TGTGCCAGCACTATGGGACAGGGGGCGAATTCACCCCTCCACTTT CASTMGQGANSPLHF
TRBJ2-4 TRBV29-1 . . TGCAGCGTTGGTTCGACAGGTGGCGCCAAAAACATTCAGTACTTC CSVGSTGGAKNIQYF
TRBJ2-3 TRBV14 TRBD1 . TGTGCCAGCAGCCACGGCCGGGACAGCTTCACAGATACGCAGTATTTT CASSHGRDSFTDTQYF
TRBJ1-3 TRBV30 . few TGTGCCTGGAGGGGGACATGGGACACCATATATTTT CAWRGTWDTIYF
TRBJ1-1 TRBV10-3 TRBD1 medium-sized TGTGCCAGTACCAACCGGGACAGTCTTCACCGGGGAGCTTTCTTT CASTNRDSLHRGAFF